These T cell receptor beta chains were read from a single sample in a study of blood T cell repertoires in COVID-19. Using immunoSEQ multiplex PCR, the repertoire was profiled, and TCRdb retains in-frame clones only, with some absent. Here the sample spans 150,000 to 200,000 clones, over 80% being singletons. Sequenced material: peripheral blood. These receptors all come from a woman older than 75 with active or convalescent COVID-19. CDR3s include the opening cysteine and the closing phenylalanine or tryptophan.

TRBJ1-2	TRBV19	CASSIAATGSYGYTF
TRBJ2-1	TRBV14	CASSPPTPGGLNEQFF
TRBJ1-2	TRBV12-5	CASGLVRSPPSF
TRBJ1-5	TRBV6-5	CASSHDDRANQPQHF
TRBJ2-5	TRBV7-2	CASSLARLAGQETQYF
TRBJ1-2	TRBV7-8	CASSLAGGSNYGYTF
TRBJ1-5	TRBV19	CASRTGEGVNQPQHF
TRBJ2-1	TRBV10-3	CAISGQGRQAEQFF
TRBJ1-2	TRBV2	CASLPWDRVEGYTF
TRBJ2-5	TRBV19	CASSEAVLRETQYF
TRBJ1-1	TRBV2	CASTPQGWNTEAFF
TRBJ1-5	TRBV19	CASRVGGGNQPQHF
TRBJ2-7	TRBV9	CASSPSSGAYEQYF
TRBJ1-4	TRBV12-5	CASGLVQGGGEKLFF
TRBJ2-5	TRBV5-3	CARVPTRRPRETQYF
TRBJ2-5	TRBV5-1	CASSFGNGEETQYF
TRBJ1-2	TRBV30	CAWSVAPYGYTF
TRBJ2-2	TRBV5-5	CASSSGLAGRTGELFF
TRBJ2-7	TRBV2	CASRAQDYEQYF
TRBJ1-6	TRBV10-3	CAISGQGNSPLHF
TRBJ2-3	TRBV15	CATSRVSGQSTDTQYF
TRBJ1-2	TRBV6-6	CASTYRQGSNYGYTF
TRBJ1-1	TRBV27	CASSQTEYTEAFF
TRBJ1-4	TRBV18	CASSRGGQEKLFF
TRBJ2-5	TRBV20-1	CSASKTQAGVWKTQYF
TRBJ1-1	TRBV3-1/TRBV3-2	CASSRSDSTEAFF
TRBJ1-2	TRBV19	CASSTLTVSSSYGYTF